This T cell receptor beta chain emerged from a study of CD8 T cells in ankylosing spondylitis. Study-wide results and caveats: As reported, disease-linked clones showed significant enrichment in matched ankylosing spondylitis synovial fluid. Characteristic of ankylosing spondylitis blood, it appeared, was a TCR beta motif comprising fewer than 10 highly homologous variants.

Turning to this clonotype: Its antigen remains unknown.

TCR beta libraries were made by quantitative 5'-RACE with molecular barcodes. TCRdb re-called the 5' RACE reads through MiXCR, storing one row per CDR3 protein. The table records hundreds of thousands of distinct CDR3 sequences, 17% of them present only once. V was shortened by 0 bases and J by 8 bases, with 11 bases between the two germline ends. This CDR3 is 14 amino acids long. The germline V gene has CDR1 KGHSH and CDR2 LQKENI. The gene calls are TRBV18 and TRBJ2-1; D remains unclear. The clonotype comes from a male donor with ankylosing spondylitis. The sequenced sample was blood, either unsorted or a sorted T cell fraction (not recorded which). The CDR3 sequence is CASSPPGSRDEQFF. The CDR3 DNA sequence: TGTGCCAGCTCACCACCAGGATCTAGAGATGAGCAGTTCTTC.